This T cell receptor (beta chain) was recorded in a study of T cell repertoires in cytomegalovirus infection. A single record per CDR3 protein comes from TCRdb applying MiXCR to the reads. The sample holds hundreds of thousands of distinct CDR3 sequences, about two fifths seen once. CDR3 length: 14 amino acids. Between the trimmed V and J ends, which lost 0 bases and 0 bases, there was a span of 4 bases. Germline V lookup: CDR1 SEHNR, CDR2 FQNEAQ (reference sequence). This clonotype was recorded a few times. Its antigen is still unknown. The starting material was cultured PBMCs, obtained from culture after CMV antigen stimulation. The chain has TRBV7-9 and TRBJ2-3; D remains unclear. This clonotype was obtained from a human donor in good health (CMV status not recorded). Some clones in this sample may be carry-over from other donors' samples. This chain's CDR3 is CASSLAHSTDTQYF. In DNA, the CDR3 is TGTGCCAGCAGCTTAGCCCACAGCACAGATACGCAGTATTTT.